A selection of T cell receptor beta chains follows, all from one sample in a study of blood T cell repertoires in COVID-19. Assay used: immunoSEQ multiplex PCR; TCRdb lists only in-frame clones, some missing. The data show some 220,000 clones, about 86% seen once. Material: peripheral blood. These receptors were collected from a woman aged 30 to 39 who had recovered from COVID-19. Each CDR3 is given with its conserved first and last residue. A D gene is named only where the DNA matches it firmly. A clone size is listed for some rows: how often the clone was seen (once, few, many), or a class if it is expanded.

v_call,cdr3_length,d_call,j_call,clone_size,cdr3_aa,cdr3_nt
TRBV7-3,16,TRBD2,TRBJ2-1,-,CASSLTSGGRANEQFF,TGTGCCAGCAGCTTAACGAGTGGCGGGAGGGCCAATGAGCAGTTCTTC
TRBV10-3,14,-,TRBJ1-1,once,CAISDGETNTEAFF,TGTGCCATCAGTGATGGGGAGACGAACACTGAAGCTTTCTTT
TRBV12-3/TRBV12-4,13,-,TRBJ1-3,-,CASTPSSSNTIYF,TGTGCCAGCACCCCTTCCTCCAGTAACACCATATATTTT
TRBV29-1,14,TRBD2,TRBJ2-7,once,CSVEREDSSYEQYF,TGCAGCGTTGAACGGGAGGATAGCTCCTACGAGCAGTACTTC
TRBV9,15,-,TRBJ2-2,once,CASSVLQGPTGELFF,TGTGCCAGCAGCGTACTACAGGGCCCCACCGGGGAGCTGTTTTTT
TRBV27,11,TRBD2,TRBJ2-7,-,CASRGGYEQYF,TGTGCCAGCCGGGGGGGCTACGAGCAGTACTTC
TRBV3-1/TRBV3-2,14,TRBD1,TRBJ2-7,-,CASSFGTGNHEQYF,TGTGCCAGCAGCTTCGGGACAGGGAACCACGAGCAGTACTTC
TRBV7-3,16,-,TRBJ2-2,few,CASSLTPDRNTGELFF,TGTGCCAGCAGCTTAACCCCTGACAGAAACACCGGGGAGCTGTTTTTT
TRBV6-2/TRBV6-3,15,TRBD2,TRBJ2-7,-,CASSYDASGRYEQYF,TGTGCCAGCAGTTACGACGCTAGCGGGCGGTACGAGCAGTACTTC
TRBV4-2,18,TRBD1,TRBJ1-2,-,CASSQEFRDRGRNYGYTF,TGTGCCAGCAGCCAAGAATTCCGGGACAGGGGACGTAACTATGGCTATACCTTC
TRBV14,12,-,TRBJ2-1,-,CASGGTYNEQFF,TGTGCCAGTGGCGGAACCTACAATGAGCAGTTCTTC
TRBV5-4,18,TRBD2,TRBJ2-3,-,CASSLVFRGGPLTDTQYF,TGTGCCAGCAGCTTAGTATTCCGCGGGGGACCCCTCACAGATACGCAGTATTTT
TRBV9,16,TRBD2,TRBJ2-3,-,CASSVVLAGLTDTQYF,TGTGCCAGCAGCGTAGTACTAGCGGGACTGACGGATACGCAGTATTTT
TRBV10-3,17,TRBD2,TRBJ2-2,once,CAISEDRLAANTGELFF,TGTGCCATCAGTGAGGATCGACTAGCTGCGAACACCGGGGAGCTGTTTTTT
TRBV28,14,TRBD1,TRBJ1-5,-,CATSRPGGNQPQHF,TGTGCCACCAGCCGTCCAGGGGGTAATCAGCCCCAGCATTTT
TRBV19,15,-,TRBJ2-3,many,CASSRAGARTDTQYF,TGTGCCAGTAGTAGAGCAGGGGCTAGGACAGATACGCAGTATTTT
TRBV4-1,17,TRBD2,TRBJ2-2,few,CASSQDRGLANTGELFF,TGCGCCAGCAGCCAAGATAGGGGACTAGCGAACACCGGGGAGCTGTTTTTT
TRBV3-1/TRBV3-2,13,-,TRBJ2-1,-,CASSPYSYNEQFF,TGTGCCAGCAGCCCCTACTCCTACAATGAGCAGTTCTTC
TRBV29-1,13,-,TRBJ2-7,-,CSVGTRKGYEQYF,TGCAGCGTAGGGACACGTAAAGGCTACGAGCAGTACTTC
TRBV20-1,16,-,TRBJ2-1,-,CSASASDGSSYNEQFF,TGCAGTGCTAGTGCTAGCGACGGGAGCTCCTACAATGAGCAGTTCTTC
TRBV15,16,-,TRBJ2-3,-,CATSRVAGVGLNTQYF,TGTGCCACCAGCAGAGTGGCAGGGGTGGGGCTTAATACGCAGTATTTT
TRBV2,15,TRBD2,TRBJ2-1,-,CASSPSSGSQHEQFF,TGTGCCAGCAGCCCTTCTAGCGGGAGCCAGCATGAGCAGTTCTTC
TRBV10-1,13,-,TRBJ2-3,-,CASRRDFTDTQYF,TGCGCCAGCAGGCGGGACTTCACAGATACGCAGTATTTT
TRBV28,14,TRBD1,TRBJ1-2,-,CASSLYAGGSGYTF,TGTGCCAGCAGTTTATATGCAGGGGGCAGTGGCTACACCTTC
TRBV6-2/TRBV6-3,17,TRBD2,TRBJ2-1,-,CASSYAPGAGVSNEQFF,TGTGCCAGCAGTTACGCTCCTGGGGCGGGAGTAAGCAATGAGCAGTTCTTC
TRBV9,16,-,TRBJ1-2,once,CASSAGGALANYGYTF,TGTGCCAGCAGCGCGGGGGGGGCGTTAGCTAACTATGGCTACACCTTC
TRBV10-3,15,TRBD1,TRBJ1-1,few,CAIRGTERTNTEAFF,TGTGCCATCAGGGGGACAGAGAGGACGAACACTGAAGCTTTCTTT
TRBV28,15,-,TRBJ1-1,-,CASSQSGAGNTEAFF,TGTGCCAGCAGTCAATCAGGGGCCGGGAACACTGAAGCTTTCTTT
TRBV29-1,13,TRBD2,TRBJ2-7,-,CSVQTSGTYEQYF,TGCAGCGTCCAGACTAGCGGAACCTACGAGCAGTACTTC
TRBV5-1,16,TRBD1,TRBJ1-4,-,CASGTGTGGKGEKLFF,TGCGCCAGCGGAACCGGGACAGGGGGGAAAGGTGAAAAACTGTTTTTT
TRBV7-3,17,TRBD2,TRBJ2-1,-,CASSFTPGSGRSNEQFF,TGTGCCAGCAGCTTTACTCCCGGTAGCGGGAGATCTAATGAGCAGTTCTTC
TRBV19,13,TRBD1,TRBJ2-7,-,CASSIRDRDEQYF,TGTGCCAGTAGTATACGGGACAGGGACGAGCAGTACTTC
TRBV28,14,TRBD2,TRBJ2-7,-,CASSIKREAYEQYF,TGTGCCAGCAGCATTAAGCGGGAGGCCTACGAGCAGTACTTC
TRBV9,16,-,TRBJ2-7,few,CASSSTAETLSYEQYF,TGTGCCAGCAGCTCAACGGCGGAGACGCTTTCCTACGAGCAGTACTTC
TRBV28,15,-,TRBJ1-3,once,CASSLGRGSGNTIYF,TGTGCCAGCAGTTTAGGTCGGGGCTCTGGAAACACCATATATTTT
TRBV7-9,15,TRBD1,TRBJ2-2,-,CASSPPGTGPGELFF,TGTGCCAGCAGCCCGCCAGGGACAGGGCCCGGGGAGCTGTTTTTT
TRBV5-6,14,-,TRBJ2-3,-,CASDSGTPADTQYF,TGTGCCAGCGACTCCGGGACTCCGGCAGATACGCAGTATTTT
TRBV28,14,-,TRBJ2-7,-,CATEDYLASYEQYF,TGTGCCACCGAAGACTATTTGGCCTCTTACGAGCAGTACTTC
TRBV10-2,14,TRBD1,TRBJ1-6,-,CASSESTGNSPLHF,TGCGCCAGCAGTGAGTCGACAGGGAATTCACCCCTCCACTTT
TRBV27,15,TRBD2,TRBJ2-1,-,CASTKSGRAWNEQFF,TGTGCCAGCACCAAAAGCGGGAGGGCCTGGAATGAGCAGTTCTTC
TRBV29-1,13,-,TRBJ2-6,-,CSARTAGANVLTF,TGCAGCGCACGAACAGCTGGGGCCAACGTCCTGACTTTC
TRBV27,14,TRBD1,TRBJ1-2,-,CASRLLTGAYGYTF,TGTGCCAGCAGGCTCCTGACAGGGGCTTATGGCTACACCTTC
TRBV29-1,13,-,TRBJ1-1,-,CSVVPSGNTEAFF,TGCAGCGTTGTGCCCAGCGGGAACACTGAAGCTTTCTTT
TRBV30,17,-,TRBJ2-5,-,CAWSSPGLPSSLETQYF,TGTGCCTGGAGTTCCCCGGGACTTCCTTCCAGCCTCGAGACCCAGTACTTC
TRBV12-3/TRBV12-4,12,-,TRBJ1-2,-,CASSRQDYGYTF,TGTGCCAGCAGCAGGCAGGACTATGGCTACACCTTC